Sequencing of this T cell receptor beta chain was carried out in a study of vaccination effects on CD4 cells after COVID-19 (dated by TCRdb to between 2022 and 2023). Study-level background: Two doses of either the BNT162b2 or the mRNA-1273 mRNA SARS-CoV-2 vaccine were administered to participants. A total of 10 COVID-19 convalescent patients and several SARS-CoV-2-naive healthy vaccine recipients were included in the full study. SARS-CoV-2 spike-specific CD4+ TCR repertoires from before and after mRNA vaccination were compared in COVID-19 convalescent patients and in infection-naive vaccine recipients. In the study, cultures from other donors were sequenced using the Oncomine TCR Beta short-read assay on an Illumina iSeq 100.

The receptor library was made with the immunoSEQ multiplex PCR assay. DNA from the cultured, isolated CD4+ T cells was subjected to TCR beta CDR3 sequencing. On the authors' methods: Non-productive TCR sequences were removed, reads were trimmed to the CDR3 region, and CDR3s of at least 7 amino acids were retained. Antigen-specific clonotypes were identified using the MANAFEST web app by comparison of expansion in peptide wells against reference cultures. Positive clones required FDR<0.05 expansion versus reference and all other wells, odds ratio above 5, and frequency above 0.1% in two replicate wells. Cross-reactive clonotypes were defined as significantly expanded in SARS-CoV-2 spike wells and in at least one common cold coronavirus spike condition. Levenshtein distance calculated with the stringdist R package was used to assess CDR3 similarity, and unrooted trees were constructed with ape in R 3.6.1. TCRdb provides this immuneACCESS table in a form limited to in-frame rearrangements. Some clones are lacking; in checked studies, under half of them reflect an unresolved V gene, and why the rest are absent is not known. V, J and clone size were drawn from that table, and D and trimming were deduced from the DNA. The sample table lists approximately 30,000 clones, approximately 75% of them with a count of one. The ten largest clones add up to under 12% of the sample.

V is clipped by 1 base and J by 10 bases, and the sequence between their germline boundaries is 16 bases long. The germline V gene specifies LGHNT as CDR1 and FRNRAP as CDR2. The CDR3, from cysteine to phenylalanine, totals 14 residues. Only CDR3 DNA remains: 42 bases, in frame from the first base. In the ViraFEST assay, PBMC were stimulated with viral peptide pools, and TCR sequencing was then used to find antigen-specific CD4+ T cell clonotypes based on their expansion. After approximately 11 days of culture, CD4+ T cells were isolated with the EasySep CD4+ T cell isolation kit. Healthy vaccine recipients had no prior SARS-CoV-2 infection, confirmed by negative nucleocapsid antibodies before and after vaccination. Each well held over 1.5 million PBMC cultured in IMDM containing approximately 5.2% human AB serum, around 9.3 IU/ml IL-2 and gentamicin, along with 8 to 10 ug/ml peptides. On days 3 and 7, half of the culture medium was replaced with fresh IL-2-containing medium. Unless otherwise noted, each peptide stimulation condition was cultured in triplicate wells. Using Ficoll-Paque Plus gradient centrifugation, PBMC were separated from whole blood and then either used fresh or cryopreserved at -140C. Overlapping peptide pools spanned the spike proteins of SARS-CoV-2 and the common cold coronaviruses HCoV-NL63, HCoV-OC43 and HCoV-229E. The QIAamp micro DNA kit was used to extract genomic DNA from the cultured CD4+ T cells.

General findings and caveats noted by the study authors: In healthy vaccine recipients, vaccine-induced clones were almost all SARS-CoV-2 mono-reactive, with only 1 of 255 being cross-reactive with common cold coronaviruses. At late post-vaccination timepoints, both infection-induced and vaccine-induced clones showed marked clonal contraction, consistent with waning T cell responses. The study was limited by a small number of convalescent patients, and early post-infection timepoints were lacking.

In this sample, this clone turned up a few times. There is no known antigen for this receptor. No clone much larger than this one lies a single base away; base qualities are absent. The chain employs TRBV12-5 and TRBJ1-1, with the D gene call left open. The sequencing here drew on CD4+ T cells from PBMCs cultured with SARS-CoV-2 spike peptides, taken before COVID-19 vaccination. Taken with the paper, the label for cell subset or site translates to: SARS-CoV-2 spike overlapping peptide pool stimulation. The receptor comes from a human donor who received a COVID-19 vaccine. The DNA reads TGTGCTAGTGGTTTGGCCACCAACTCCCTTTTAGCTTTCTTT. Protein translation: CASGLATNSLLAFF.